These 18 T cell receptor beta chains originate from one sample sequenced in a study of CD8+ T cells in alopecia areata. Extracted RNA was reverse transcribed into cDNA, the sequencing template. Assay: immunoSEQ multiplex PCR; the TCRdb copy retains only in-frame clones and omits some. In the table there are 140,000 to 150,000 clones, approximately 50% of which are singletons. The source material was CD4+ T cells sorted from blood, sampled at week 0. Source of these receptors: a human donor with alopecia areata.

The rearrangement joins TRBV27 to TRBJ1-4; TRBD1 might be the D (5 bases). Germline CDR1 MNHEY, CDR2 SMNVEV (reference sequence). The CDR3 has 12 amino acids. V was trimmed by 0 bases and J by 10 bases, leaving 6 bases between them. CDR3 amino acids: CASSLSGGKLFF. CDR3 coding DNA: TGTGCCAGCAGTTTATCCGGGGGAAAACTGTTTTTT. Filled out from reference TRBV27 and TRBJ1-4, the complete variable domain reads EAQVTQNPRYLITVTGKKLTVTCSQNMNHEYMSWYRQDPGLGLRQIYYSMNVEVTDKGDVPEGYKVSRKEKRNFPLILESPSPNQTSLYFCASSLSGGKLFFGSGTQLSVL.

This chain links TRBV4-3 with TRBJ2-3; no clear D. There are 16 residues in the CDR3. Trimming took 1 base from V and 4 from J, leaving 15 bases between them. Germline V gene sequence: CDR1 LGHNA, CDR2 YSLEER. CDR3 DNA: TGCGCCAGCAGCCAAGGGGCTGGATTTGGCTCAGATACGCAGTATTTT. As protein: CASSQGAGFGSDTQYF.

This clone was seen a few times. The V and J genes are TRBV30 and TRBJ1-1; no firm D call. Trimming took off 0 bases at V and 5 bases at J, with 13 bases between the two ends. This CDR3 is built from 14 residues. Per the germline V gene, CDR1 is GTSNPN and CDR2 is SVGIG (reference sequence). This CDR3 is CAWSVTVSETEAFF. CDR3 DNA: TGTGCCTGGAGTGTCACAGTATCGGAAACTGAAGCTTTCTTT.

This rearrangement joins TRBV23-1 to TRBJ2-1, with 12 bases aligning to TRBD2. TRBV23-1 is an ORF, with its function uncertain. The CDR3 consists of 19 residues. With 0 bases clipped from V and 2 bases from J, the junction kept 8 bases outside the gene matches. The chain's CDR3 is CASSQSSRGTSGPYNEQFF. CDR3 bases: TGCGCCAGCAGTCAATCTTCAAGGGGGACTAGCGGGCCCTACAATGAGCAGTTCTTC.

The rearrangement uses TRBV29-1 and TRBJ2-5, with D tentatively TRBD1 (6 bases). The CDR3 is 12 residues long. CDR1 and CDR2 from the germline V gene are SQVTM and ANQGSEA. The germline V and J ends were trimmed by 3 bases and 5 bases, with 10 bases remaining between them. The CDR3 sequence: CSVEPQGETQYF. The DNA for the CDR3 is TGCAGCGTTGAGCCGCAGGGGGAGACCCAGTACTTC.

CDR3 sequence (DNA): TGTGCCAGCAGCGTAGGACAGACCCTCTCTGGAAACACCATATATTTT. Translating gives CASSVGQTLSGNTIYF. The chain employs TRBV9 and TRBJ1-3; D is possibly TRBD1 (5 bases). Germline CDR1 and CDR2: SGDLS and YYNGEE. V was clipped by 0 bases and J by 0 bases, with 10 bases between them. This CDR3 comprises 16 residues.

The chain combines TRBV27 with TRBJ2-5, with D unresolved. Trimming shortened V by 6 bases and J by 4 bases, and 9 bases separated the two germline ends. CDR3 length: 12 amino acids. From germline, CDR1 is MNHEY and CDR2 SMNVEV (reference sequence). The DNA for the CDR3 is TGTGCCAGCAGCGCCTCCGGAGAGACCCAGTACTTC. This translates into CASSASGETQYF.

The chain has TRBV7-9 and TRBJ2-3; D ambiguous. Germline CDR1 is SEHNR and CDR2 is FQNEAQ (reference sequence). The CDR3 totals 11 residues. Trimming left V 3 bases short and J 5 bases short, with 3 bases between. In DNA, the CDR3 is TGTGCCAGCAGCTTCGGAGATACGCAGTATTTT. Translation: CASSFGDTQYF.

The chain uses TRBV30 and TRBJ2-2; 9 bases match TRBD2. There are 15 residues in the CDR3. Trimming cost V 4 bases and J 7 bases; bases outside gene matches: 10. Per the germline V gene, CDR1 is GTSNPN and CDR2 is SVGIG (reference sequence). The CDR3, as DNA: TGTGCCTGGAAAATTAGCGGGAGTTTTAGCGGGGAGCTGTTTTTT. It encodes CAWKISGSFSGELFF.

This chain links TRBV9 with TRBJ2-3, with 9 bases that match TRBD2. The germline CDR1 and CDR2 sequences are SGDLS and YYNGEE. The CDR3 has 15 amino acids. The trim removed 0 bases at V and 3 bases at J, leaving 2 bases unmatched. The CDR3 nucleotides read TGTGCCAGCAGCGTAGGACTAGCGGATACAGATACGCAGTATTTT. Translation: CASSVGLADTDTQYF.

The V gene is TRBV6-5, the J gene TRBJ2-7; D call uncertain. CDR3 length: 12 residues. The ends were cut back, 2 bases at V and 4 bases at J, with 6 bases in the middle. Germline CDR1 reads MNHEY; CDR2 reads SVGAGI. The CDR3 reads CASSYVGYEQYF. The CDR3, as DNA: TGTGCCAGCAGTTACGTGGGTTACGAGCAGTACTTC.

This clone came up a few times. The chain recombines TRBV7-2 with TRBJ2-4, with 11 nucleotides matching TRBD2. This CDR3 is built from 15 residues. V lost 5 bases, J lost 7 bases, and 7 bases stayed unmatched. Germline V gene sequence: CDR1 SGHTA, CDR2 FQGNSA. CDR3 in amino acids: CASSTLAGEGNIQYF. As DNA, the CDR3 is TGTGCCAGCAGCACACTAGCGGGGGAGGGGAACATTCAGTACTTC.

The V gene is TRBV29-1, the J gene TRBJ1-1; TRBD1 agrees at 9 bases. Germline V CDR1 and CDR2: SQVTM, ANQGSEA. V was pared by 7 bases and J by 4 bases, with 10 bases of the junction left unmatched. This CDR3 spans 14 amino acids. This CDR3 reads CSALGQGRATEAFF. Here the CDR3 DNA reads TGCAGCGCCCTGGGACAGGGCAGGGCCACTGAAGCTTTCTTT. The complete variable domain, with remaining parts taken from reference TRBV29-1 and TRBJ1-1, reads SAVISQKPSRDICQRGTSLTIQCQVDSQVTMMFWYRQQPGQSLTLIATANQGSEATYESGFVIDKFPISRPNLTFSTLTVSNMSPEDSSIYLCSALGQGRATEAFFGQGTRLTVV.

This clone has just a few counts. The CDR3 coding sequence is TGTGCCTGGGCCGAGGGGGGGAACGGGGAGCTGTTTTTT. Protein sequence: CAWAEGGNGELFF. The chain uses TRBV30 and TRBJ2-2; tentative D call: TRBD2 (7 bases). Germline CDR1 is GTSNPN and CDR2 is SVGIG (reference sequence). V lost 5 bases and J 7 bases, leaving 14 bases between the germline ends. The CDR3 length is 13 residues. The entire variable domain, with the rest obtained from reference TRBV30 and TRBJ2-2, is as follows: SQTIHQWPATLVQPVGSPLSLECTVEGTSNPNLYWYRQAAGRGLQLLFYSVGIGQISSEVPQNLSASRPQDRQFILSSKKLLLSDSGFYLCAWAEGGNGELFFGEGSRLTVL.

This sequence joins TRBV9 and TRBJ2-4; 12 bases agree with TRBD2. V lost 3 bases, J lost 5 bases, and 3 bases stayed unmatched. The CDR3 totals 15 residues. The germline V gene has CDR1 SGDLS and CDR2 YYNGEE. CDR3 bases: TGTGCCAGCAGCGCTAGCGGGAGGGTCCAAAACATTCAGTACTTC. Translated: CASSASGRVQNIQYF.

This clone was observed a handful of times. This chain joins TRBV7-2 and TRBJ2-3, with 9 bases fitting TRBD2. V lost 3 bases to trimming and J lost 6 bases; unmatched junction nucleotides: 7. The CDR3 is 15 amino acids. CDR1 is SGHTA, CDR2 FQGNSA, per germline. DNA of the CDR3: TGTGCCAGCAGCTTTAGGACTAGCGTAGGGGATACGCAGTATTTT. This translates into CASSFRTSVGDTQYF. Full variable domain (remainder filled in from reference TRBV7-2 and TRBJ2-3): GAGVSQSPSNKVTEKGKDVELRCDPISGHTALYWYRQSLGQGLEFLIYFQGNSAPDKSGLPSDRFSAERTGGSVSTLTIQRTQQEDSAVYLCASSFRTSVGDTQYFGPGTRLTVL.

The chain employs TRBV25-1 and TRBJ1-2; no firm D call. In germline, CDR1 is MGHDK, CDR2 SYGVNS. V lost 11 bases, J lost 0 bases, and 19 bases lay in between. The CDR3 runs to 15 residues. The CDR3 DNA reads TGTGCCCTCTACGTAACGGCGGTAGCTAACTATGGCTACACCTTC. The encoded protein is CALYVTAVANYGYTF.

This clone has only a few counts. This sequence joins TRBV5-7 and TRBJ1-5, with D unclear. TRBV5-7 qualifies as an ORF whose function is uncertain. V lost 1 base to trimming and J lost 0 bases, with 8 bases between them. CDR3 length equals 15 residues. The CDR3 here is CASSLFFDSNQPQHF. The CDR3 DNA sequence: TGTGCCAGCAGCTTGTTTTTCGATAGCAATCAGCCCCAGCATTTT.